This T cell receptor beta chain was retrieved from a study of T cell responses to AZD1222 COVID-19 vaccine. Turning to the study itself: Second doses were pooled across both intervals (about 4 or about 12 weeks).

Study-wide findings and caveats: White British donors predominated, females outnumbered males, and clonal diversity was possibly underestimated.

Data came from immunoSEQ multiplex PCR; TCRdb stores just in-frame clones and leaves some out. The sample consists of about 100,000 clones, 88% of them appearing once. The CDR3 runs 15 residues. The V end lost 0 bases, the J end lost 4 bases, and 11 bases lay between the germline ends. Looked up from germline, CDR1 is SGDLS and CDR2 is YYNGEE. A note on this clone: The antigen is not known.

The sequence derives from an adult in good health. The sequenced sample was peripheral blood, obtained on day 0 of AZD1222 vaccination. The rearrangement uses TRBV9 and TRBJ1-5, with D perhaps matching TRBD1 (5 bases). The CDR3 region has the DNA TGTGCCAGCAGCGTAGGGGACGGACCAAATCAGCCCCAGCATTTT. This gives the protein CASSVGDGPNQPQHF.